Below, 14 T cell receptor beta chains from the same sample are listed, as sequenced in a study of blood T cell repertoires in COVID-19. Here immunoSEQ multiplex PCR was the method, and the copy in TCRdb shows in-frame clones only, minus some. The sample lists 400,000 to 500,000 clones, more than 75% occurring once. The sequenced sample was PBMCs or T cells enriched from blood (not recorded which). The receptors come from a woman in her thirties or forties who had recovered from COVID-19.

V and J are TRBV24-1 and TRBJ2-1, with TRBD1 matching 10 bases. There are 18 residues in the CDR3. The V and J ends lost 2 bases and 6 bases, in that order; junction bases with no gene match: 12. Germline assignment: CDR1 KGHDR and CDR2 SFDVKD. DNA for the CDR3: TGTGCCACCAGTGATTCTCCGGACAGGGGGAAGGTTGCCAATGAGCAGTTCTTC. Its translation: CATSDSPDRGKVANEQFF.

The count of this clone is one. The chain has TRBV6-2 or TRBV6-3 and TRBJ2-1; the match to TRBD2 covers 7 bases. The V and J ends lost 0 bases and 9 bases, in that order; junction bases with no gene match: 8. Germline CDR1 is MNHEY and CDR2 is SVGEGT. The CDR3 runs 15 residues. CDR3 loop: CASSYSGGGPSEQFF. In DNA form, the CDR3 reads TGTGCCAGCAGTTACTCTGGGGGAGGGCCATCTGAGCAGTTCTTC.

V usage is TRBV5-1 and J usage is TRBJ2-7; 7 bases align to TRBD1. Trimming removed 2 bases from V and 7 bases from J; junction bases left unmatched: 15. This CDR3 is built from 16 residues. CDR1 and CDR2 (germline): SGHRS, YFSETQ. The CDR3 region has the DNA TGCGCCAGCAGCTTAGAAGGGACAGAACTACCTGGGGAGCAGTACTTC. It yields the protein CASSLEGTELPGEQYF.

This sequence joins TRBV19 and TRBJ1-3; D is ambiguous. V shed 2 bases and J shed 0 bases, with 8 bases lying between them. The CDR3 runs to 15 residues. Germline-derived CDR1 and CDR2 are LNHDA and SQIVND (reference sequence). This CDR3 is CASSITARSGNTIYF. DNA of the CDR3: TGTGCCAGTAGTATAACAGCCCGCTCTGGAAACACCATATATTTT.

The V gene is TRBV7-8, the J gene TRBJ2-5, with 9 bases aligning to TRBD1. With 1 base clipped from V and 7 bases from J, the junction kept 7 bases outside the gene matches. Germline CDR1 is SGHVS and CDR2 is FQNEAQ. The CDR3 is made up of 15 amino acids. In nucleotides, the CDR3 is TGTGCCAGCAGCTTAGTGGACAGGGGAATCGGGACCCAGTACTTC. It codes for CASSLVDRGIGTQYF.

The J gene is TRBJ1-3, the V gene TRBV11-2; D is ambiguous. This CDR3 has 14 residues. V lost 1 base and J lost 4, with 8 bases in between. In germline, CDR1 is SGHAT, CDR2 FQNNGV. CDR3 sequence reads: CASSLVSYGNTIYF. The CDR3 DNA is TGTGCCAGCAGCTTAGTGTCCTACGGAAACACCATATATTTT.

The chain recombines TRBV19 with TRBJ1-2; no definite D call. V was trimmed by 1 base and J by 7 bases, leaving 19 bases between them. Germline V lookup: CDR1 LNHDA, CDR2 SQIVND (reference sequence). The CDR3 sequence is 16 residues long. CDR3 amino acids: CASSIGGNSLLGGYTF. Here the CDR3 DNA reads TGTGCCAGTAGTATAGGAGGGAACAGTCTCCTGGGTGGCTACACCTTC.

Points on this clone: Other DNA sequences in this sample translate to the same CDR3. CDR3 sequence reads: CASSLSGDSYNEQFF. In nucleotides, the CDR3 is TGCGCCAGCAGCCTGAGCGGCGACTCCTACAATGAGCAGTTCTTC. The V gene is TRBV5-1, the J gene TRBJ2-1; a possible D gene is TRBD2 (5 bases). This CDR3 has 15 residues. V lost 4 bases, J lost 0 bases, and 11 bases lay in between. CDR1 is SGHRS, CDR2 YFSETQ, per germline. The full variable domain, rest sourced from reference TRBV5-1 and TRBJ2-1, is KAGVTQTPRYLIKTRGQQVTLSCSPISGHRSVSWYQQTPGQGLQFLFEYFSETQRNKGNFPGRFSGRQFSNSRSEMNVSTLELGDSALYLCASSLSGDSYNEQFFGPGTRLTVL.

This chain connects TRBV13 to TRBJ1-3; 7 nucleotides line up with TRBD1. V lost 4 bases and J lost 0; bases outside the gene matches: 9. This CDR3 has 17 amino acids. Looked up from germline, CDR1 is PRHDT and CDR2 is FYEKMQ (reference sequence). The CDR3 sequence is CASSSYFDRASGNTIYF. In nucleotides, the CDR3 is TGTGCCAGCAGCTCCTATTTCGACAGGGCCTCTGGAAACACCATATATTTT.

This clone was seen only once. The J gene is TRBJ1-4, the V gene TRBV29-1; possible D gene TRBD1, 5 bases. V gave up 5 bases and J gave up 13 bases, with 14 bases separating them. The CDR3 extends over 11 amino acids. In germline, CDR1 is SQVTM, CDR2 ANQGSEA. CDR3 sequence reads: CSVWGGRGLFF. The CDR3 DNA is TGCAGCGTTTGGGGGGGAAGGGGACTGTTTTTT.

The rearrangement links TRBV5-1 to TRBJ1-1, with D unclear. Trimming stripped 8 bases from V and 0 bases from J, with 17 bases between. This CDR3 spans 15 amino acids. Per the germline V gene, CDR1 is SGHRS and CDR2 is YFSETQ. CDR3 in amino acids: CARRKDERMNTEAFF. DNA for the CDR3: TGCGCCAGGCGAAAGGATGAGAGGATGAACACTGAAGCTTTCTTT. The entire variable domain, with the rest obtained from reference TRBV5-1 and TRBJ1-1, is as follows: KAGVTQTPRYLIKTRGQQVTLSCSPISGHRSVSWYQQTPGQGLQFLFEYFSETQRNKGNFPGRFSGRQFSNSRSEMNVSTLELGDSALYLCARRKDERMNTEAFFGQGTRLTVV.

V usage is TRBV14 and J usage is TRBJ2-2, with a tentative D call TRBD1 (5 bases). From germline, CDR1 is SGHDN and CDR2 FVKESK. V lost 2 bases and J 6 bases, leaving 19 bases between the germline ends. CDR3 length: 17 residues. The CDR3 coding sequence is TGTGCCAGCAGCCAATACGCAGGGTTGCGTTTTGCCGGGGAGCTGTTTTTT. It codes for CASSQYAGLRFAGELFF.

The chain combines TRBV29-1 with TRBJ2-7, with D possibly TRBD2 on 6 matching bases. V was trimmed by 4 bases and J by 3 bases, leaving 7 bases between them. The germline V gene has CDR1 SQVTM and CDR2 ANQGSEA. The length of the CDR3 is 11 residues. CDR3 residues: CSVGTNYEQYF. CDR3 bases: TGCAGCGTTGGGACTAACTACGAGCAGTACTTC.

Only one count was recorded for this clone. V usage is TRBV19 and J usage is TRBJ2-7, with 8 bases fitting TRBD1. Germline loops: CDR1 LNHDA, CDR2 SQIVND (reference sequence). CDR3 size: 15 residues. V was pared by 3 bases and J by 3 bases, with 7 bases of the junction left unmatched. The CDR3 DNA sequence: TGTGCCAGTAGTATTGGGGGACAGGCCATCTACGAGCAGTACTTC. Protein sequence: CASSIGGQAIYEQYF.